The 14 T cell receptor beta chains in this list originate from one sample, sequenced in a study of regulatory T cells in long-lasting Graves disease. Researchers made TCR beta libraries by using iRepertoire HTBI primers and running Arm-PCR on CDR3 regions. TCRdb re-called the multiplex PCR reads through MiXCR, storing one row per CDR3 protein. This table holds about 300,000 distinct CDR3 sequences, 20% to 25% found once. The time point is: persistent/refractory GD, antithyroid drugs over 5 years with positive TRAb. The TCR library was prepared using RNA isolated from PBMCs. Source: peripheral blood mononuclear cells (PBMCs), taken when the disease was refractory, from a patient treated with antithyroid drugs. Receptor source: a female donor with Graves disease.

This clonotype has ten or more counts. CDR3 sequence reads: CASTTQENTGELFF. The DNA of the CDR3 is TGTGCCAGCACAACACAGGAAAACACCGGGGAGCTGTTTTTT. V gene TRBV2 combines with J gene TRBJ2-2, with D perhaps matching TRBD1 (5 bases). Germline V gene lookup returns CDR1 SNHLY and CDR2 FYNNEI. The CDR3 spans 14 residues. The V end lost 7 bases, the J end lost 2 bases, and 11 bases lay between the germline ends.

DNA for the CDR3: TGTGCCATCAGTGGGCGTGGGGCGGACGAGCAGTACTTC. Translated, it gives CAISGRGADEQYF. J is TRBJ2-7 and V is TRBV10-3; maybe TRBD1 (5 bases). With 4 bases removed from V and 5 bases from J, the gap between germline ends came to 12 bases. The CDR3 runs 13 residues. Looked up from germline, CDR1 is ENHRY and CDR2 is SYGVKD.

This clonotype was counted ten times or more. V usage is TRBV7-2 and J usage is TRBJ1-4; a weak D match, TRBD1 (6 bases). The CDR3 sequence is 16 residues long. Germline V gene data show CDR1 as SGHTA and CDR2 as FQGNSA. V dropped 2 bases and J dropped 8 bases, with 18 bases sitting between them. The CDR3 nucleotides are TGTGCCAGCAGCTTAAGGGGGAGGCAGGCGACGGAAAAACTGTTTTTT. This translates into CASSLRGRQATEKLFF.

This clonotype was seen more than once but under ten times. CDR3 in amino acids: CASSLGTGGLYEQYF. Here the CDR3 DNA reads TGCGCCAGCAGCTTGGGAACGGGAGGGTTATACGAGCAGTACTTC. The chain employs TRBV5-1 and TRBJ2-7; 8 bases align to TRBD2. Germline CDR1 and CDR2: SGHRS and YFSETQ. V was pared by 0 bases and J by 4 bases, with 6 bases of the junction left unmatched. The CDR3 is 15 amino acids.

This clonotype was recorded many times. The CDR3 bases are TGTGCCACCAATAACAACAGGGGGAATCAGCCCCAGCATTTT. As protein: CATNNNRGNQPQHF. V usage is TRBV15 and J usage is TRBJ1-5, with 8 bases matching TRBD1. The CDR3 extends over 14 amino acids. CDR1 is LNHNV, CDR2 YYDKDF, per germline (reference sequence). V trimming: 7 bases; J trimming: 4 bases; junction bases outside the gene matches: 6.

The CDR3: CASIRGGATNEKLFF. The CDR3 nucleotides read TGTGCCAGCATACGAGGGGGAGCAACTAATGAAAAACTGTTTTTT. The J gene is TRBJ1-4, the V gene TRBV2, with D tentatively TRBD1 (6 bases). The CDR3 contains 15 residues. Germline CDR1 is SNHLY and CDR2 is FYNNEI. Trimming pared 7 bases from V and 0 bases from J, leaving 12 bases between.

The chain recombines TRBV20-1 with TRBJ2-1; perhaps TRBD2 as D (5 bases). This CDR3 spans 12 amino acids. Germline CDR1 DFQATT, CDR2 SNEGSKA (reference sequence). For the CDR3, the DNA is TGCGCACTAGAGGGCCGTTACAATGAGCAGTTCTTC. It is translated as CALEGRYNEQFF.

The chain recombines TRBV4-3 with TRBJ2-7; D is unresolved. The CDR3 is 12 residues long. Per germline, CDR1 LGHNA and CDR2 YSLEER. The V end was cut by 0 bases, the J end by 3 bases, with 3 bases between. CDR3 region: CASSQDDYEQYF. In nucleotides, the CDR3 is TGCGCCAGCAGCCAAGATGACTACGAGCAGTACTTC.

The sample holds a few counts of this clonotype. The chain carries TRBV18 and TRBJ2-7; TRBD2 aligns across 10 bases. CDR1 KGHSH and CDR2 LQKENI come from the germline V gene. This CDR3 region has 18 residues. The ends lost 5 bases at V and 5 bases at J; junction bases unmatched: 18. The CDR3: CASSTVAGGPGVPNEQYF. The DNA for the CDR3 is TGTGCCAGCTCAACTGTAGCGGGAGGCCCGGGTGTTCCTAACGAGCAGTACTTC.

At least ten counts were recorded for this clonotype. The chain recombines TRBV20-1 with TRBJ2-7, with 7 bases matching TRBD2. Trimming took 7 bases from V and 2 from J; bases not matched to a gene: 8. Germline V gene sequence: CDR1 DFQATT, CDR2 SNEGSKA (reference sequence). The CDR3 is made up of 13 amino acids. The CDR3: CSVGGSVTYEQYF. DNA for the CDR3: TGCAGTGTGGGCGGGAGTGTTACCTACGAGCAGTACTTC.

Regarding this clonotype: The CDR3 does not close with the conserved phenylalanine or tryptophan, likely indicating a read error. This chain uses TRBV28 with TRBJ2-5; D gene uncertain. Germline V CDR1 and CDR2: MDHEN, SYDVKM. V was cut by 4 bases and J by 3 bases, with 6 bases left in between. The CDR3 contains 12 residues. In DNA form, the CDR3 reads TGTGCCAGCAGTTATCCGGAAGAGACCCAGTACTCC. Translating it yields CASSYPEETQYS.

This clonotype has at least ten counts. This chain's CDR3 is CASSTQAGGYTF. The CDR3 DNA reads TGTGCCAGCAGTACTCAGGCCGGTGGCTACACCTTC. The V gene is TRBV12-3 or TRBV12-4, the J gene TRBJ1-2; unclear D gene. The CDR3 is 12 amino acids. The V end lost 5 bases, the J end lost 7 bases, and 11 bases lay between the germline ends.

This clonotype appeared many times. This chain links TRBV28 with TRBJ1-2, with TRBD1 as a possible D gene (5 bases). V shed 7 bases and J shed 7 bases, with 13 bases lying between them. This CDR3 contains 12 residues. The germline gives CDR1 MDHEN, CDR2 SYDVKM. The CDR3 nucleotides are TGTGCCAGCACCTCTCAGGGAGTTGGCTACACCTTC. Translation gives CASTSQGVGYTF.

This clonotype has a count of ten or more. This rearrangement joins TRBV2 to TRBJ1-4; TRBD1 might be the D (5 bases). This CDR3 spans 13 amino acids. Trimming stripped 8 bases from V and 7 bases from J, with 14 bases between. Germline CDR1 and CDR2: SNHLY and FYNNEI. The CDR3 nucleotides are TGTGCCAGCTCCCCAGGGTACGGTGAAAAACTGTTTTTT. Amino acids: CASSPGYGEKLFF.